Sequencing of this T cell receptor (beta chain) was carried out in a study of regulatory T cells in long-lasting Graves disease. Investigators prepared the TCR beta libraries by applying iRepertoire HTBI primers and Arm-PCR of CDR3 regions. MiXCR, applied by TCRdb to the multiplex PCR reads, yields one record per CDR3 protein. Altogether roughly 610,000 distinct CDR3 sequences are present, approximately 15% being singletons, with the ten largest covering 18%. Stated time point: newly diagnosed GD, antithyroid drugs for less than 3 months. Following extraction of RNA from PBMCs, that RNA was used to make the TCR library. This clonotype was picked up many times. This same sample was also part of a study on T cells in Graves' hyperthyroidism and ophthalmopathy. That paper notes: Diagnoses used clinical symptoms, serum thyroxine and TRAb, thyroid ultrasound and orbital computed tomography. In blood, most of the thyroid clonotypes expanded above 0.001 were also present.

This clonotype was sampled from a woman aged 25-40 years with Graves disease. The material was peripheral blood mononuclear cells (PBMCs), obtained at new diagnosis, from a patient treated with antithyroid drugs.

CDR3 coding DNA: TGTGCCAGTAGTCGGTTCGGGGGTGGTAGCAATCAGCCCCAGCATTTT. This sequence encodes CASSRFGGGSNQPQHF. V gene TRBV19 combines with J gene TRBJ1-5; D may be TRBD1 (5 bases). The CDR3 has 16 residues. The V end lost 5 bases, the J end lost 0 bases, and 14 bases lay between the germline ends. In germline, CDR1 is LNHDA, CDR2 SQIVND (reference sequence).